This TCR beta chain is drawn from a study of cytomegalovirus exposure and HLA in healthy donors. Regarding the study as a whole: The tendency of first-cohort TCR clusters to co-occur in the roughly 110 validation repertoires was identified by a subsequent analysis.

A note on this clone: Its antigen remains unknown.

Some clones are missing from TCRdb's copy, which holds only in-frame ones; the method was immunoSEQ multiplex PCR. Among about 160,000 clones listed, 80% to 85% were seen once. Germline assignment: CDR1 MNHNS and CDR2 SASEGT. The V gene end was trimmed by 4 bases and the J gene end by 4 bases; junction bases not matched to a gene: 2. This CDR3 contains 14 residues. The rearrangement links TRBV6-1 to TRBJ2-2; TRBD1 matches 8 bases. The sequence came from a man aged 25-45 years in good health and CMV-seropositive. Specimen: PBMCs. The CDR3 DNA is TGTGCCAGCAGTGCCACAGGGGGCACCGGGGAGCTGTTTTTT. Amino acid sequence: CASSATGGTGELFF.